The 2 T cell receptor beta chains in this list originate from one sample, sequenced in a study of T-cell reconstitution after alpha-beta-depleted transplantation in children. Preparation of the TCRbeta library was carried out with unique molecular identifiers. TCRdb called the PCR reads again in MiXCR, with one record for every CDR3 protein. In the table there are fewer than 550,000 distinct CDR3 sequences, approximately 10% of which are singletons. The material sequenced was PBMCs from the stem cell graft donor, taken from the stem cell graft. The receptors originated from a human donor who donated a stem cell graft to a child with acute myeloid leukemia.

This clonotype was counted between two and nine times. The rearrangement joins TRBV25-1 to TRBJ2-7, with D possibly called TRBD1 or TRBD2 (5 bases each). CDR3 size: 15 residues. Per the germline V gene, CDR1 is MGHDK and CDR2 is SYGVNS. V dropped 8 bases and J dropped 3 bases, with 20 bases sitting between them. Written as DNA, the CDR3 is TGTGCCAGCCCAGATACGGGGCCGAGGTACTACGAGCAGTACTTC. Its protein product is CASPDTGPRYYEQYF.

The rearrangement joins TRBV7-8 to TRBJ2-3; D remains ambiguous. V lost 1 base and J lost 14, with 22 bases in between. This CDR3 is built from 15 residues. Looked up from germline, CDR1 is SGHVS and CDR2 is FQNEAQ. Written as DNA, the CDR3 is TGTGCCAGCAGCTTAGAGGGTCTTGGTGATACGCAGTGGTATTTT. Its protein is CASSLEGLGDTQWYF.